These T cell receptor beta chains were read from a single sample in a study of tissue T cells after allogeneic stem cell transplantation. Profiling relied on immunoSEQ multiplex PCR, and the TCRdb table lists in-frame clones only, not all of them. The repertoire consists of 25,000 or so clones, with roughly nine tenths occurring once and the leading ten covering 1.5% to 2%. The input for sequencing was blood, taken before transplantation. The receptors shown here come from a male donor at least 60 years old who later had graft-versus-host disease after an allogeneic stem cell transplant. CDR3s include the opening cysteine and the closing phenylalanine or tryptophan. Each record gives: V gene, CDR3 protein.

V: TRBV4-1; CDR3: CASSQQKGLAGLTGELFF
V: TRBV5-4; CDR3: CASSSRTSNKHEQYF
V: TRBV18; CDR3: CASSPPSQQKTYGYTF
V: TRBV5-1; CDR3: CASSLAAGPGNTIYF
V: TRBV10-3; CDR3: CAISERRSTDTQYF
V: TRBV6-5; CDR3: CASRQLSYEQYF
V: TRBV27; CDR3: CASSPGTGRHNEQFF
V: TRBV29-1; CDR3: CSVLKGDTQYF
V: TRBV18; CDR3: CASSPARDSPSTDTQYF
V: TRBV5-1; CDR3: CASSPGTGVQPQHF
V: TRBV19; CDR3: CASTLQGLNEKLFF
V: TRBV15; CDR3: CATSKGGRGETQHF
V: TRBV5-8; CDR3: CASSPRDRSYGYTF
V: TRBV18; CDR3: CASSPRETEQYF
V: TRBV19; CDR3: CASSLGQGLGELFF
V: TRBV6-1; CDR3: CASSGIGYGDSHGEQYF
V: TRBV2; CDR3: CASSERYEQYF
V: TRBV6-1; CDR3: CASSDGFGTGGNTIYF
V: TRBV4-3; CDR3: CASSQDSRLAGNEQFF
V: TRBV7-9; CDR3: CASSLDRETDTQYF
V: TRBV23-1; CDR3: CASSQPGTGVCTDTQYF
V: TRBV7-9; CDR3: CASSSQGSGNTIYF
V: TRBV19; CDR3: CASSIVWFSKDYGYTF
V: TRBV20-1; CDR3: CSAGRSNEQYF
V: TRBV27; CDR3: CASSLEGLGNQPQHF
V: TRBV6-2/TRBV6-3; CDR3: CASSSIAGALEQYF
V: TRBV24-1; CDR3: CATSDRDRVFQETQYF
V: TRBV5-1; CDR3: CASSLRGGQETQYF
V: TRBV4-1; CDR3: CASSQVGQDVPEQYF
V: TRBV6-1; CDR3: CASSEASRLLTNTEAFF
V: TRBV7-9; CDR3: CASGKDRAQETQYF
V: TRBV19; CDR3: CASSIRTSGSYEQYF
V: TRBV20-1; CDR3: CSPAEYEQYF